This entry lists 26 T cell receptor beta chains sequenced from one sample in a study of T cell changes during pregnancy in multiple sclerosis. The method was immunoSEQ multiplex PCR; TCRdb's version includes in-frame clones alone and lacks a portion of them. Found here are approximately 69,000 clones, 85% to 95% of them singletons; the top ten hold approximately 2.1%. Sequenced here: peripheral blood, sampled in the second trimester of pregnancy. The receptor source for this set is a female donor in good health, enrolled as a control in a pregnancy study.

The chain uses TRBV5-4 and TRBJ2-5; 8 nucleotides match TRBD2. Germline CDR1 reads SGHNT; CDR2 reads YYREEE (reference sequence). V trimming: 0 bases; J trimming: 2 bases; junction bases outside the gene matches: 12. The CDR3 runs to 18 residues. The chain's CDR3 is CASSLGGFSGGGQETQYF. The DNA for the CDR3 is TGTGCCAGCAGCTTGGGCGGTTTCAGCGGGGGTGGGCAAGAGACCCAGTACTTC. The whole variable domain, remainder taken from reference TRBV5-4 and TRBJ2-5, is ETGVTQSPTHLIKTRGQQVTLRCSSQSGHNTVSWYQQALGQGPQFIFQYYREEENGRGNFPPRFSGLQFPNYSSELNVNALELDDSALYLCASSLGGFSGGGQETQYFGPGTRLLVL.

The rearrangement joins TRBV29-1 to TRBJ1-1, with D tentatively TRBD1 (5 bases). V was shortened by 8 bases and J by 4 bases, with 11 bases between the two germline ends. Germline V lookup: CDR1 SQVTM, CDR2 ANQGSEA. The CDR3 runs 11 residues. In nucleotides, the CDR3 is TGCAGCTTGGGGGGGAGCACTGAAGCTTTCTTT. It encodes CSLGGSTEAFF.

The V gene is TRBV7-3, the J gene TRBJ1-1; 7 bases are shared with TRBD1. With 6 bases clipped from V and 8 bases from J, the junction kept 9 bases outside the gene matches. The CDR3 runs to 13 residues. In germline, CDR1 is SGHTA, CDR2 FQGTGA. The CDR3 region has the DNA TGTGCCAGCAGGATTGACAGGGTTGGGGAAGCTTTCTTT. Amino acid sequence: CASRIDRVGEAFF.

The gene calls are TRBV11-1 and TRBJ1-1; D is possibly TRBD1 (5 bases). Germline V gene lookup returns CDR1 SGHAT and CDR2 FQDESV (reference sequence). The CDR3 loop spans 14 amino acids. The V end lost 6 bases, the J end lost 3 bases, and 14 bases lay between the germline ends. As DNA, the CDR3 is TGTGCCAGCAGGGGCAGGGTGGTCGACACTGAAGCTTTCTTT. This encodes CASRGRVVDTEAFF.

The chain has TRBV7-9 and TRBJ1-2; weak D call: TRBD1 (6 bases). The ends were cut back, 6 bases at V and 7 bases at J, with 12 bases in the middle. The V gene's germline CDR1 is SEHNR and CDR2 FQNEAQ (reference sequence). This CDR3 has 12 amino acids. The CDR3 is CASRPGVGGYTF. The CDR3 DNA reads as TGTGCCAGCAGACCAGGGGTGGGTGGCTACACCTTC.

V gene TRBV5-8 combines with J gene TRBJ2-7, with TRBD1 identical over 7 bases. There are 13 residues in the CDR3. Germline CDR1 is SGHTS and CDR2 is YDEGEE. Trimming at V came to 3 bases and at J to 3 bases, leaving 3 bases not matched to a gene. CDR3 in amino acids: CASSWDRDYEQYF. The CDR3 nucleotides are TGTGCCAGCAGCTGGGACAGAGACTACGAGCAGTACTTC.

The genes are TRBV13 and TRBJ1-1; 8 nucleotides line up with TRBD1. V gave up 6 bases and J gave up 5 bases; unmatched junction bases: 8. The germline gives CDR1 PRHDT, CDR2 FYEKMQ (reference sequence). The CDR3 totals 14 residues. This CDR3 is CASRSRRQGTEAFF. CDR3 in DNA: TGTGCCAGCAGATCCCGGAGACAGGGGACTGAAGCTTTCTTT.

The chain couples TRBV5-8 to TRBJ2-5; a possible D gene is TRBD1 (6 bases). Germline V lookup: CDR1 SGHTS, CDR2 YDEGEE. The germline V and J ends were trimmed by 3 bases and 2 bases, with 11 bases remaining between them. CDR3 length equals 14 residues. CDR3 loop: CASSYETGQETQYF. The CDR3 DNA is TGTGCCAGCAGCTACGAAACAGGGCAAGAGACCCAGTACTTC.

V is TRBV9 and J is TRBJ1-1, with D uncertain. Trimming took off 0 bases at V and 1 base at J, with 10 bases between the two ends. The length of the CDR3 is 15 residues. Germline CDR1 SGDLS, CDR2 YYNGEE. As DNA, the CDR3 is TGTGCCAGCAGCGTAGGAGGGTGGGGGAACACTGAAGCTTTCTTT. Translated: CASSVGGWGNTEAFF.

This clone was seen just once. The DNA of the CDR3 is TGTGCCAGCAGTGACGGGTTGTTCGCCTACAATGAGCAGTTCTTC. The encoded protein is CASSDGLFAYNEQFF. This sequence joins TRBV6-1 and TRBJ2-1; D is unresolved. There are 15 residues in the CDR3. V lost 3 bases to trimming and J lost 2 bases, with 11 bases between them. Germline V gene sequence: CDR1 MNHNS, CDR2 SASEGT.

This rearrangement joins TRBV13 to TRBJ2-1; TRBD1 might be the D (7 bases). The germline V and J ends were trimmed by 1 base and 4 bases, with 14 bases remaining between them. Germline V CDR1 and CDR2: PRHDT, FYEKMQ (reference sequence). The CDR3 extends over 16 amino acids. CDR3 DNA: TGTGCCAGCAGCTTAGACCGGCAGGGGGGATACAATGAGCAGTTCTTC. Its translation: CASSLDRQGGYNEQFF.

In DNA, the CDR3 is TGTGCCAGCAGTGAGTCTATGCAGGGGGCGTACGAACTGTTTTTT. Translation: CASSESMQGAYELFF. This sequence joins TRBV6-1 and TRBJ1-4; 8 bases match TRBD1. The trim removed 3 bases at V and 12 bases at J, leaving 12 bases unmatched. The CDR3 is 15 residues long. Germline CDR1 MNHNS, CDR2 SASEGT.

This clone was counted a single time. The J gene is TRBJ1-5, the V gene TRBV6-6, with D unresolved. The CDR3 is 12 residues long. The germline V gene has CDR1 MNHNY and CDR2 SVGAGI (reference sequence). Trimming cost V 5 bases and J 6 bases, with 8 bases left between them. The chain's CDR3 is CASSRVSQPQHF. The CDR3 DNA sequence: TGTGCCAGCAGTCGGGTGAGTCAGCCCCAGCATTTT.

V usage is TRBV7-2 and J usage is TRBJ2-7; 7 nucleotides align to TRBD2. This CDR3 spans 14 amino acids. Trimming took 5 bases from V and 5 from J; bases not matched to a gene: 9. Germline V gene data show CDR1 as SGHTA and CDR2 as FQGNSA. This CDR3 reads CASSPGGSWDEQYF. DNA for the CDR3: TGTGCCAGCAGCCCCGGGGGGTCCTGGGACGAGCAGTACTTC.

This rearrangement joins TRBV29-1 to TRBJ1-1; a possible D gene is TRBD1 (6 bases). Deletions cut 7 bases from V and 0 bases from J, with 9 bases between. This CDR3 has 12 residues. In germline, CDR1 is SQVTM, CDR2 ANQGSEA. CDR3 sequence (DNA): TGCAGCGCAAGGGGGTTGAACACTGAAGCTTTCTTT. Its protein product is CSARGLNTEAFF.

The CDR3 DNA reads as TGTGCCAGCAGCTACGGGACAGCACAAGAGACCCAGTACTTC. Encoded protein: CASSYGTAQETQYF. The chain couples TRBV9 to TRBJ2-5; 7 nucleotides agree with TRBD1. Per germline, CDR1 SGDLS and CDR2 YYNGEE. The V gene end was trimmed by 4 bases and the J gene end by 2 bases; junction bases not matched to a gene: 5. The CDR3 has 14 amino acids.

V is TRBV5-4 and J is TRBJ1-1, with 10 nucleotides matching TRBD1. Looked up from germline, CDR1 is SGHNT and CDR2 is YYREEE (reference sequence). This CDR3 spans 12 amino acids. J lost 12 bases, V lost 2 bases, and 4 bases had no gene match. The CDR3 bases are TGTGCCAGCAGCTTAGGGACAGGGGCTCCTTTCTTT. This encodes CASSLGTGAPFF. The full variable domain, with the rest looked up from reference TRBV5-4 and TRBJ1-1, is ETGVTQSPTHLIKTRGQQVTLRCSSQSGHNTVSWYQQALGQGPQFIFQYYREEENGRGNFPPRFSGLQFPNYSSELNVNALELDDSALYLCASSLGTGAPFFGQGTRLTVV.

The J gene is TRBJ1-5, the V gene TRBV11-2; possibly TRBD1 for D (5 bases). This CDR3 contains 14 residues. CDR1 and CDR2 from the germline V gene are SGHAT and FQNNGV. V shed 1 base and J shed 4 bases, with 8 bases lying between them. CDR3 sequence reads: CASSLARENQPQHF. CDR3 coding DNA: TGTGCCAGCAGCTTAGCCAGGGAAAATCAGCCCCAGCATTTT.

The chain carries TRBV19 and TRBJ1-2; weak D call: TRBD1 (6 bases). The germline gives CDR1 LNHDA, CDR2 SQIVND (reference sequence). V lost 1 base, J lost 8 bases, and 17 bases lay in between. The CDR3 contains 15 residues. Written as DNA, the CDR3 is TGTGCCAGTAGTATAGTCCCGGGGACACCGAGGGGCTACACCTTC. The encoded protein is CASSIVPGTPRGYTF.

This clone was detected only a few times. This chain joins TRBV29-1 and TRBJ1-4, with 7 bases lining up with TRBD1. This CDR3 has 15 amino acids. J gave up 0 bases and V 8 bases, and 9 bases lay outside the gene matches. Germline V gene sequence: CDR1 SQVTM, CDR2 ANQGSEA. Here the CDR3 DNA reads TGCAGCATTCGACAGGGCCCTGCAACTAATGAAAAACTGTTTTTT. Protein product: CSIRQGPATNEKLFF.

This clone was observed a few times. The rearrangement uses TRBV7-3 and TRBJ2-5; possibly TRBD1 for D (5 bases). The CDR3 is 14 residues long. Germline-derived CDR1 and CDR2 are SGHTA and FQGTGA. Deletions cut 5 bases from V and 1 base from J, with 11 bases between. The CDR3 loop reads CASSQTGFQETQYF. DNA for the CDR3: TGTGCCAGCAGCCAAACAGGATTCCAAGAGACCCAGTACTTC.

This clone was observed a handful of times. The CDR3 is CASGAANEKLFF. The CDR3 DNA follows: TGTGCCAGTGGCGCGGCTAATGAAAAACTGTTTTTT. This sequence joins TRBV19 and TRBJ1-4; D is unclear. Deletions cut 8 bases from V and 3 bases from J, with 7 bases between. Germline assignment: CDR1 LNHDA and CDR2 SQIVND (reference sequence). The CDR3 sequence is 12 residues long.

This clone is a singleton in its sample. V is TRBV6-5 and J is TRBJ2-7, with D perhaps TRBD1 (6 bases). Trimming cost V 6 bases and J 6 bases, with 12 bases left between them. CDR1 MNHEY and CDR2 SVGAGI come from the germline V gene. The CDR3 length is 12 residues. CDR3 sequence reads: CASRTGQGEQYF. CDR3 nucleotide sequence: TGTGCCAGCAGGACAGGTCAAGGCGAGCAGTACTTC.

V gene TRBV30 combines with J gene TRBJ1-1, with 7 bases lining up with TRBD1. The germline V gene has CDR1 GTSNPN and CDR2 SVGIG (reference sequence). The CDR3 is 17 residues long. The J segment lost 5 bases and the V segment lost 6 bases, leaving 21 bases of the junction unmatched. CDR3 bases: TGTGCCTGCCGACAGGGAACACTGAAGCCGCCCCAAACTGAAGCTTTCTTT. This sequence encodes CACRQGTLKPPQTEAFF.

This clone was seen once. This chain connects TRBV7-3 to TRBJ2-2; TRBD1 agrees at 8 bases. The ends lost 5 bases at V and 3 bases at J; junction bases unmatched: 8. The germline V gene encodes CDR1 SGHTA and CDR2 FQGTGA. The CDR3 is 16 amino acids. The CDR3 here is CASSRLPGQDTGELFF. As DNA, the CDR3 is TGTGCCAGCAGCCGCCTCCCGGGACAGGACACCGGGGAGCTGTTTTTT.

CDR3 coding DNA: TGTGCCAGCAGCTTACCAGGAACGAACACTGAAGCTTTCTTT. Translated: CASSLPGTNTEAFF. V gene TRBV5-4 combines with J gene TRBJ1-1, with D uncertain. CDR1 SGHNT and CDR2 YYREEE come from the germline V gene (reference sequence). The CDR3 runs 14 residues. The V and J ends lost 2 bases and 1 base respectively, with 9 bases between them.